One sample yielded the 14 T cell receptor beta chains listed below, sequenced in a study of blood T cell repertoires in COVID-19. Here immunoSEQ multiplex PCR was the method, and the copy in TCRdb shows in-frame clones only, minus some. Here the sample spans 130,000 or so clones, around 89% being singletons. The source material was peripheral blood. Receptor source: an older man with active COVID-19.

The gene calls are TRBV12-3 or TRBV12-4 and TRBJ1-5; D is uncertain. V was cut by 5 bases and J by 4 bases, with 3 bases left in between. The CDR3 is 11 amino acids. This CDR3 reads CASSLNQPQHF. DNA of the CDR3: TGTGCCAGCAGTCTAAATCAGCCCCAGCATTTT.

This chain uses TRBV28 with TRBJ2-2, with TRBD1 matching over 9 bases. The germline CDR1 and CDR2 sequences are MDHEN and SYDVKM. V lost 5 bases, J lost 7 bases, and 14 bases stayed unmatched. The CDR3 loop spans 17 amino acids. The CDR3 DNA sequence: TGTGCCAGCAGTCCGCAGAACCGGGACAGGGCGATCGGGGAGCTGTTTTTT. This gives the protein CASSPQNRDRAIGELFF.

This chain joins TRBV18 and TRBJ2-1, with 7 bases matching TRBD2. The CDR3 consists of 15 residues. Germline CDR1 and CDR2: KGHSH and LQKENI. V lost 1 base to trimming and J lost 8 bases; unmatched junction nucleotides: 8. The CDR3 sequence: CASSPLRGTGHEQFF. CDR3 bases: TGTGCCAGCTCACCACTGCGGGGGACGGGCCATGAGCAGTTCTTC.

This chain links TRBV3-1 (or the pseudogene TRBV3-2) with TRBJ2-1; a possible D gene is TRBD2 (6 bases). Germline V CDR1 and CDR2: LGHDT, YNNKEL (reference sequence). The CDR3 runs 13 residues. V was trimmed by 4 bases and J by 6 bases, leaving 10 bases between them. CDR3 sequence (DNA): TGTGCCAGCAGCCCTCGCGGGGCCAATGAGCAGTTCTTC. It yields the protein CASSPRGANEQFF.

This CDR3 is CATSRGLGEGAEAFF. CDR3 nucleotides: TGTGCCACCAGCAGAGGTCTTGGGGAGGGGGCTGAAGCTTTCTTT. The V and J genes are TRBV15 and TRBJ1-1, with TRBD1 as a possible D gene (6 bases). Germline CDR1 LNHNV, CDR2 YYDKDF (reference sequence). V gave up 1 base and J gave up 6 bases, with 15 bases separating them. The CDR3 is 15 residues long.

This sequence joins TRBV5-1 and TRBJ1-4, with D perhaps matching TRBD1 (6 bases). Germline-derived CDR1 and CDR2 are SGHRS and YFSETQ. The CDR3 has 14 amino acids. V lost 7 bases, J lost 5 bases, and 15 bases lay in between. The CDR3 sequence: CASSQGDSNEKLFF. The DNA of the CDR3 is TGCGCCAGCTCACAGGGAGACTCAAATGAAAAACTGTTTTTT.

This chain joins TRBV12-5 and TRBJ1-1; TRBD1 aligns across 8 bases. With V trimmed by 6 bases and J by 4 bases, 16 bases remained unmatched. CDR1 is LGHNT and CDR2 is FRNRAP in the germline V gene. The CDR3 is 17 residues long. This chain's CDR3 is CASGQAPNSGGVTEAFF. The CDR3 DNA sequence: TGTGCTAGTGGCCAAGCTCCAAATTCAGGGGGCGTCACTGAAGCTTTCTTT.

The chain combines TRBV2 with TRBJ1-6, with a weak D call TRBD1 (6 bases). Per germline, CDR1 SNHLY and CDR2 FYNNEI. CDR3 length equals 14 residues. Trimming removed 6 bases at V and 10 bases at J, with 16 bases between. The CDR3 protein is CASSLQGGRSPLHF. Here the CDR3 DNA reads TGTGCCAGCAGCCTACAGGGCGGGCGATCACCCCTCCACTTT.

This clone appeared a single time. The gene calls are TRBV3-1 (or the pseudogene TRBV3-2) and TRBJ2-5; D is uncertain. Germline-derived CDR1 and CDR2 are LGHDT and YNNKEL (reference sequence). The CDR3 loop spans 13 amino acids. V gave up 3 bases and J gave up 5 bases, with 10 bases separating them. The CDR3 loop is CASSQSSVETQYF. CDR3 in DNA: TGTGCCAGCAGCCAGTCGAGTGTTGAGACCCAGTACTTC.

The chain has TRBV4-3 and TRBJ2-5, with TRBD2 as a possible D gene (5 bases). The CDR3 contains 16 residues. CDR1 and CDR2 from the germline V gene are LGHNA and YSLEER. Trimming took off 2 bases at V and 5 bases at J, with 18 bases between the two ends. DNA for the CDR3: TGCGCCAGCAGCCAAACAACCGGACTCCTGGTCGAGACCCAGTACTTC. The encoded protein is CASSQTTGLLVETQYF.

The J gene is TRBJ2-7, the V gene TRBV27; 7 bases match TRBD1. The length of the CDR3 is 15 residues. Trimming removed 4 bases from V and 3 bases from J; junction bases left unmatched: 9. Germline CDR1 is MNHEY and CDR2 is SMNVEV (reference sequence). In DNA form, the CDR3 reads TGTGCCAGCAGTTCCACACGACAGGGTCGCTACGAGCAGTACTTC. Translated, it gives CASSSTRQGRYEQYF.

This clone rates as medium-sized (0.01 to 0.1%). The DNA for the CDR3 is TGTGCCAGCAGCTTAGATTCCCCAGGGCCTACTCGCAATCAGCCCCAGCATTTT. Its protein is CASSLDSPGPTRNQPQHF. The J gene is TRBJ1-5, the V gene TRBV11-2, with D perhaps matching TRBD1 (5 bases). The germline V gene has CDR1 SGHAT and CDR2 FQNNGV. V was shortened by 0 bases and J by 2 bases, with 17 bases between the two germline ends. The CDR3 consists of 18 residues.

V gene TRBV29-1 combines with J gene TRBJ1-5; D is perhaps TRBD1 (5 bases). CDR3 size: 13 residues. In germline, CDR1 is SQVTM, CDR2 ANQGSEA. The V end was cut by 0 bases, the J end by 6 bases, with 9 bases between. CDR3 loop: CSVEEGAGQPQHF. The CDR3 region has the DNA TGCAGCGTTGAAGAAGGGGCAGGTCAGCCCCAGCATTTT.

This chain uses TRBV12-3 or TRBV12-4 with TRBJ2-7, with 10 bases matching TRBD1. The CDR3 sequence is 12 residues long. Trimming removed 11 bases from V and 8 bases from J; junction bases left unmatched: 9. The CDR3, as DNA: TGTGCCTCAGGGGACAGGGGATACCAGCAGTACTTC. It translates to CASGDRGYQQYF.